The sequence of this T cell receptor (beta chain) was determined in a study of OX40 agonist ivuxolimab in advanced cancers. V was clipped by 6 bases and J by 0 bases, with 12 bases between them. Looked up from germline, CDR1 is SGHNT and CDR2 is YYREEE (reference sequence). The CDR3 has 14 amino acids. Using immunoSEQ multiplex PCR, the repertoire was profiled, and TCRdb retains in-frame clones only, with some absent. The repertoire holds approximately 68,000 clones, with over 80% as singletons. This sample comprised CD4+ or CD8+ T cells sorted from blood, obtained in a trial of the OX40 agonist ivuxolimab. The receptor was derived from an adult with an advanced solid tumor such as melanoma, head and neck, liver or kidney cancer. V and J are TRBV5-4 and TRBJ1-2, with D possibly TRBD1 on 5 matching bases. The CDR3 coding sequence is TGTGCCAGCACCCCGGGGGGAGCTAACTATGGCTACACCTTC. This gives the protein CASTPGGANYGYTF.